Listed below are T cell receptor beta chains from one sample, sequenced in a study of shared clonotypes between healthy human individuals. The data were produced by immunoSEQ multiplex PCR, yet TCRdb's version contains in-frame clones alone and is incomplete. The sample holds roughly 490,000 clones; around three quarters are singletons and the top ten take less than 15%. Specimen: PBMCs. The receptors here all came from a woman aged 40-49 years in good health. Some clones in this sample may be carry-over from other donors' samples. Both conserved end residues are part of each CDR3. D genes are given only for firm matches. Rows give clone size only sometimes, using once, few, many, or a class for an expanded clone.

clone size,J gene,V gene,D gene,CDR3 DNA,CDR3 protein
-,TRBJ2-7,TRBV6-5,-,TGTGCCACCTCCGATCCCCACAGGGGAGGTTACGGGCAGTACTTC,CATSDPHRGGYGQYF
-,TRBJ2-7,TRBV28,-,TGTGCCAGCAGTCACCGACAGAGCTCAACCAACGAGCAGTACTTC,CASSHRQSSTNEQYF
many,TRBJ2-7,TRBV14,TRBD2,TGTGCCAGCACCCTAGCGGGAGGTACTTCCGAGCAGTACTTC,CASTLAGGTSEQYF
-,TRBJ1-1,TRBV4-1,-,TGCGCCAGCAGCCACGGGGACACTGAAGCTTTCTTT,CASSHGDTEAFF
-,TRBJ1-3,TRBV9,-,TGTGCCAGCAGCGCCAGACATCTCTCTGGAAACACCATATATTTT,CASSARHLSGNTIYF
-,TRBJ1-4,TRBV10-3,TRBD1,TGTGCCATCAGTGAGTCGAAGGGACAGCCTGAAAAACTGTTTTTT,CAISESKGQPEKLFF
-,TRBJ2-2,TRBV7-9,TRBD2,TGTGCCAGCAGCTCCCGGCCTTTGGGCGGGGGAAACACCGGGGAGCTGTTTTTT,CASSSRPLGGGNTGELFF
-,TRBJ2-5,TRBV7-9,TRBD1,TGTGCCAGCAGCTTATTAGGACAGGGGCAAGAGACCCAGTACTTC,CASSLLGQGQETQYF
-,TRBJ2-1,TRBV5-1,TRBD2,TGCGCCAGCAGCTCTGGGACTAGCGGGTACAATGAGCAGTTCTTC,CASSSGTSGYNEQFF
-,TRBJ2-1,TRBV5-4,-,TGTGCCAGCAGCTTGGTTCGGAGCTCCTACAATGAGCAGTTCTTC,CASSLVRSSYNEQFF
-,TRBJ2-1,TRBV10-3,-,TGTGCCATCAGTGAGTTCGCACCGGACAGCTCCTACAATGAGCAGTTCTTC,CAISEFAPDSSYNEQFF
-,TRBJ2-7,TRBV28,TRBD2,TGTGCCAGCAGTGGGTCAACTAGCGGGGGACGAGGGCAGTACTTC,CASSGSTSGGRGQYF
-,TRBJ1-6,TRBV5-1,-,TGCGCCAGCAGCTTGGTGTCCGCGAATTCACCCCTCCACTTT,CASSLVSANSPLHF
-,TRBJ1-2,TRBV6-5,TRBD1,TGTGCCAGCAGCAGAACCTTGACAGGGAGCTATGGCTACACCTTC,CASSRTLTGSYGYTF
few,TRBJ1-1,TRBV15,TRBD1,TGTGCCACCGGGACAGGGAGGGGGAACACTGAAGCTTTCTTT,CATGTGRGNTEAFF
-,TRBJ1-3,TRBV5-8,-,TGTGCCAGCAGCCGTCGACAGTTCTCTGGAAACACCATATATTTT,CASSRRQFSGNTIYF
-,TRBJ1-3,TRBV4-3,-,TGCGCCAGCAGCCTCATGCCGACTGGGGCTGGAAACACCATATATTTT,CASSLMPTGAGNTIYF
once,TRBJ2-3,TRBV11-2,-,TGTGCCAGCAGACCCTACGGGAGTGGAGACACAGATACGCAGTATTTT,CASRPYGSGDTDTQYF
-,TRBJ2-3,TRBV9,-,TGTGCCAGCAGCGTAGCTCAAGATACGCAGTATTTT,CASSVAQDTQYF
-,TRBJ2-1,TRBV11-2,TRBD1,TGTGCCAGCAGCTCAGCGGACAGGGGCCACAATGAGCAGTTCTTC,CASSSADRGHNEQFF
-,TRBJ2-7,TRBV19,-,TGTGCCAGTACCCCCGGAGGGAGCCCCCGGTTCGAGCAGTACTTC,CASTPGGSPRFEQYF
-,TRBJ2-7,TRBV28,TRBD1,TGTGCCAGCTGGGACAGGACGTCCTCCTACGAGCAGTACTTC,CASWDRTSSYEQYF
-,TRBJ1-1,TRBV7-6,-,TGTGCCAGCAGCGCCGCGATTTTGAACACTGAAGCTTTCTTT,CASSAAILNTEAFF
-,TRBJ2-2,TRBV7-3,-,TGTGCCAGCAGCACCCGTAGCGGACCCGACACCGGGGAGCTGTTTTTT,CASSTRSGPDTGELFF
-,TRBJ2-7,TRBV7-8,-,TGTGCCAGCAGCCGTTCGAACTCCTTTGGCTACGAGCAGTACTTC,CASSRSNSFGYEQYF
-,TRBJ1-2,TRBV2,-,TGTGCCAGCAGTGAAGCCCCATTAGGCTATGGCTACACCTTC,CASSEAPLGYGYTF
-,TRBJ2-5,TRBV5-1,TRBD1,TGCGCCAGCGGCGGACAGGGGGAGACCCAGTACTTC,CASGGQGETQYF
-,TRBJ2-7,TRBV5-8,TRBD1,TGTGCCAGCAGCCCGTGGGACAGCCGGTCCTACGAGCAGTACTTC,CASSPWDSRSYEQYF
once,TRBJ2-7,TRBV6-5,TRBD2,TGTGCCAGCAGTACCGGACTAGCGCCTACCTACGAGCAGTACTTC,CASSTGLAPTYEQYF
once,TRBJ2-5,TRBV5-4,TRBD2,TGTGCCAGCAGCTTCTCACTAGCGGGACAGGAGACCCAGTACTTC,CASSFSLAGQETQYF
-,TRBJ2-1,TRBV18,-,TGTGCCAGCTCACCCGACAGGCTTAATGAGCAGTTCTTC,CASSPDRLNEQFF
-,TRBJ2-3,TRBV18,-,TGTGCCAGCTCACGTCAGGGGACAGATACGCAGTATTTT,CASSRQGTDTQYF
-,TRBJ2-7,TRBV15,-,TGTGCCACCAGCGAGAGGTCCCGGTCGGGCGAGCAGTACTTC,CATSERSRSGEQYF
-,TRBJ2-2,TRBV13,-,TGTGCCAGCAGCTTGGGCAGCGGTTCCACCGGGGAGCTGTTTTTT,CASSLGSGSTGELFF
once,TRBJ2-3,TRBV4-2,TRBD2,TGTGCCAGCAGCCAAGATCATTGGGCTAGCGGGAGGGAGGCTAGCACAGATACGCAGTATTTT,CASSQDHWASGREASTDTQYF
-,TRBJ2-2,TRBV7-2,-,TGTGCCAGCAGCAAGAAGTCATCGAACACCGGGGAGCTGTTTTTT,CASSKKSSNTGELFF
-,TRBJ2-1,TRBV7-3,-,TGTGCCAGCAGCTTAATGGGCCAACCGACCTACAATGAGCAGTTCTTC,CASSLMGQPTYNEQFF
once,TRBJ2-5,TRBV11-2,TRBD1,TGTGCCAGCAGCTTCAGACAGGGCCTCCAAGAGACCCAGTACTTC,CASSFRQGLQETQYF
-,TRBJ2-7,TRBV28,TRBD1,TGTGCCAGCAGTCCCCGGGACAGGTACTACGAGCAGTACTTC,CASSPRDRYYEQYF
-,TRBJ2-3,TRBV30,TRBD2,TGTGCCTGGCCACTAGCGGGAGGGGGTCGGGGCACAGATACGCAGTATTTT,CAWPLAGGGRGTDTQYF
-,TRBJ2-1,TRBV11-2,TRBD1,TGTGCCAGCAGCCCGATCACAGGGGCCTACAATGAGCAGTTCTTC,CASSPITGAYNEQFF
-,TRBJ1-2,TRBV28,-,TGTGCCAGCAGTTTGAACTATGGCTACACCTTC,CASSLNYGYTF
few,TRBJ2-5,TRBV29-1,-,TGCAGCGGGTGGGGAGGGGGCGGAGAGACCCAGTACTTC,CSGWGGGGETQYF
-,TRBJ1-2,TRBV6-1,TRBD1,TGTGCCAGCAGTGAATGGACAGGGAGTTATGTCTACACCTTC,CASSEWTGSYVYTF
-,TRBJ2-7,TRBV9,-,TGTGCCAGCAGCTTAGACCTGAACAGCTACGAGCAGTACTTC,CASSLDLNSYEQYF
-,TRBJ2-3,TRBV7-9,-,TGTGCCAGCAGCTTAGTAGGAGATACGCAGTATTTT,CASSLVGDTQYF
-,TRBJ1-5,TRBV6-1,-,TGTGCCAGCAGTGAAGAAGGAGGGATGGCTAGCAATCAGCCCCAGCATTTT,CASSEEGGMASNQPQHF
once,TRBJ2-2,TRBV28,-,TGTGCCAGCAGTCCCCCCGGCAGGGCCCCCGGGGAGCTGTTTTTT,CASSPPGRAPGELFF
-,TRBJ2-7,TRBV6-4,TRBD2,TGTGCCAGCAGTCACGGGTTGGGGGGCGGGAGGGCCCACGAGCAGTACTTC,CASSHGLGGGRAHEQYF
-,TRBJ2-1,TRBV14,-,TGTGCCAGCAGCCAAGATATTGGGATGGGGCACAATGAGCAGTTCTTC,CASSQDIGMGHNEQFF
-,TRBJ1-1,TRBV19,TRBD1,TGTGCCAGTACTGAGGACAGGATGAGAGCTGAAGCTTTCTTT,CASTEDRMRAEAFF
few,TRBJ1-2,TRBV4-1,TRBD1,TGCGCCAGCAGCCAAGCCGACAGGGAGGGCTATGGCTACACCTTC,CASSQADREGYGYTF
-,TRBJ2-5,TRBV13,-,TGTGCCAGCAGCCTACAGCAATTCCAAGAGACCCAGTACTTC,CASSLQQFQETQYF
-,TRBJ2-7,TRBV27,-,TGTGCCAGCAGTTTATCGTACAGCTACGAGCAGTACTTC,CASSLSYSYEQYF
-,TRBJ2-5,TRBV5-1,-,TGCGCCAGCAGCGTACAGGGAGGGGAGACCCAGTACTTC,CASSVQGGETQYF
few,TRBJ2-7,TRBV6-1,-,TGTGCCAGCAAGGGGGAGGTAAGCTCCTACGAGCAGTACTTC,CASKGEVSSYEQYF
few,TRBJ2-7,TRBV4-2,TRBD1,TGTGCCAGCAGCCACCCCGGGACAGGGGTTTCCTACGAGCAGTACTTC,CASSHPGTGVSYEQYF
once,TRBJ1-5,TRBV28,-,TGTGCCAGCAGTTATCAGCCGGGACGGATCCTGGGACAGCCCCAGCATTTT,CASSYQPGRILGQPQHF